Sequencing of this T cell receptor (beta chain) was carried out in a study of shared clonotypes between healthy human individuals. Germline CDR1 is KGHSH and CDR2 is LQKENI. CDR3 size: 13 residues. Trimming removed 2 bases at V and 3 bases at J, with 6 bases between. Healthy HIV-negative adults without recent acute infections or vaccinations served as donors. In the case of this clone: Other DNA sequences in the same sample also yield this CDR3.

Using immunoSEQ multiplex PCR, the repertoire was profiled, and TCRdb retains in-frame clones only, with some absent. The repertoire holds about half a million clones, with 70% to 80% as singletons. The clonotype comes from a woman in her thirties or forties in good health. Some clones in this sample may be carry-over from other donors' samples. The gene calls are TRBV18 and TRBJ2-3; TRBD2 is a possible D gene (6 bases). Sequencing was carried out using PBMCs. The CDR3, as DNA: TGTGCCAGCTCACCAGCGGGAACAGATACGCAGTATTTT. It is translated as CASSPAGTDTQYF.